The 11 T cell receptor beta chains given below trace back to one sample, sequenced in a study of CD8+ T cells in alopecia areata. Treatment defined: oral pan-JAK inhibitor, 5-10 mg twice daily. After isolation, RNA underwent reverse transcription to generate cDNA as the sequencing template. The method was immunoSEQ multiplex PCR; TCRdb's version includes in-frame clones alone and lacks a portion of them. The repertoire consists of about 270,000 clones, with 45% to 70% occurring once and the leading ten covering roughly 0.88%. The material was CD4+ T cells sorted from blood, obtained at approximately week 51, from a patient treated with tofacitinib. Source of these receptors: a human donor with alopecia areata.

This sequence joins TRBV19 and TRBJ1-1; possible D gene TRBD1, 5 bases. This CDR3 region has 15 residues. Trimming cost V 5 bases and J 6 bases, with 19 bases left between them. Germline loops: CDR1 LNHDA, CDR2 SQIVND (reference sequence). CDR3 DNA sequence: TGTGCCAGTAGTGTATTGGGGCGTGGGATCCCTGAAGCTTTCTTT. Protein sequence: CASSVLGRGIPEAFF. The full variable domain, its missing parts supplied by reference TRBV19 and TRBJ1-1, is DGGITQSPKYLFRKEGQNVTLSCEQNLNHDAMYWYRQDPGQGLRLIYYSQIVNDFQKGDIAEGYSVSREKKESFPLTVTSAQKNPTAFYLCASSVLGRGIPEAFFGQGTRLTVV.

The V gene is TRBV30, the J gene TRBJ2-1; 15 nucleotides line up with TRBD2. This CDR3 spans 18 amino acids. V shed 8 bases, J shed 0 bases, and the junction held 11 bases outside the gene matches. The germline V gene encodes CDR1 GTSNPN and CDR2 SVGIG (reference sequence). CDR3 DNA sequence: TGTGCCGCCGAACCGGGACTAGCGGGGGGAAGCTCCTACAATGAGCAGTTCTTC. It codes for CAAEPGLAGGSSYNEQFF.

The V call is TRBV7-3, the J call TRBJ2-3; D call uncertain. The V gene's germline CDR1 is SGHTA and CDR2 FQGTGA. This CDR3 region has 14 residues. V lost 2 bases and J 0 bases, leaving 6 bases between the germline ends. This CDR3 reads CASSLFRSTDTQYF. The CDR3 DNA sequence: TGTGCCAGCAGCTTATTTAGAAGCACAGATACGCAGTATTTT.

This clone was detected many times. The chain couples TRBV9 to TRBJ2-3, with 7 bases fitting TRBD2. Per germline, CDR1 SGDLS and CDR2 YYNGEE. This CDR3 has 17 amino acids. The V and J ends lost 2 bases and 2 bases, in that order; junction bases with no gene match: 11. CDR3 sequence (DNA): TGTGCCAGCAGCGTTGGAGAAGGGACTACCTCCACAGATACGCAGTATTTT. Translated: CASSVGEGTTSTDTQYF.

The chain combines TRBV2 with TRBJ2-1; 7 bases are shared with TRBD2. Germline lookup yields CDR1 SNHLY and CDR2 FYNNEI. V lost 4 bases and J lost 10; bases outside the gene matches: 10. The CDR3 is made up of 14 amino acids. CDR3 DNA: TGTGCCAGCAGTGCGTCGTGGGAGGGCACAGAGCAGTTCTTC. This translates into CASSASWEGTEQFF.

This clone was counted a few times. This chain uses TRBV9 with TRBJ1-3; D not resolved. The CDR3 has 13 residues. V lost 4 bases, J lost 3 bases, and 8 bases lay in between. CDR1 and CDR2 from the germline V gene are SGDLS and YYNGEE. The CDR3 region has the DNA TGTGCCAGCAGCCCCCCTGGTGGAAACACCATATATTTT. Translating gives CASSPPGGNTIYF.

This chain uses TRBV2 with TRBJ2-3; possible D gene TRBD1, 6 bases. Trimming took 5 bases from V and 3 from J, leaving 15 bases between them. Looked up from germline, CDR1 is SNHLY and CDR2 is FYNNEI. CDR3 length: 15 residues. CDR3 in amino acids: CASSLFPQGTDTQYF. The DNA of the CDR3 is TGTGCCAGCAGTTTATTCCCCCAGGGGACAGATACGCAGTATTTT.

The chain employs TRBV25-1 and TRBJ1-4, with TRBD1 matching over 7 bases. CDR1 MGHDK and CDR2 SYGVNS come from the germline V gene. The trim removed 10 bases at V and 8 bases at J, leaving 10 bases unmatched. This CDR3 has 13 residues. In DNA form, the CDR3 reads TGTGCCACCCACGACAGGGCGGAGGAAAAACTGTTTTTT. Protein sequence: CATHDRAEEKLFF.

CDR3 amino acids: CSVDKGAGGYTF. In DNA, the CDR3 is TGCAGCGTTGACAAGGGGGCGGGTGGCTACACCTTC. This sequence joins TRBV29-1 and TRBJ1-2, with 7 bases lining up with TRBD1. V dropped 3 bases and J dropped 7; count of bases not matched to a gene: 5. Looked up from germline, CDR1 is SQVTM and CDR2 is ANQGSEA. The CDR3 sequence is 12 residues long.

This sequence joins TRBV6-5 and TRBJ2-6; D is unresolved. V gave up 8 bases and J gave up 0 bases, with 5 bases separating them. The CDR3 spans 13 residues. The germline V gene has CDR1 MNHEY and CDR2 SVGAGI. The CDR3 sequence is CASWTSGANVLTF. In nucleotides, the CDR3 is TGTGCCAGCTGGACCTCTGGGGCCAACGTCCTGACTTTC.

The chain couples TRBV5-6 to TRBJ2-1; no clear D gene. Between the trimmed V and J ends, which lost 4 bases and 5 bases, there was a span of 10 bases. This CDR3 comprises 13 residues. Germline CDR1 reads SGHDT; CDR2 reads YYEEEE. As DNA, the CDR3 is TGTGCCAGCAGCGCTGAACAGAACAATGAGCAGTTCTTC. Translation gives CASSAEQNNEQFF.